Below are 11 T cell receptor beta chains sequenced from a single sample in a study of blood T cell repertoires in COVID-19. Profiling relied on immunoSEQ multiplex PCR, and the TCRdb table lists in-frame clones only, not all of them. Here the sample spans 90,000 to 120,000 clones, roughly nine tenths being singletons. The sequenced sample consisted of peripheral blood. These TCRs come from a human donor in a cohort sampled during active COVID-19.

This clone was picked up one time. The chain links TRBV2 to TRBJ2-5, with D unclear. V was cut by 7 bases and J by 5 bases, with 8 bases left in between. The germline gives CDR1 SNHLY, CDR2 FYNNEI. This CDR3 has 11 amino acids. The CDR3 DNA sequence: TGTGCCAGCACGAAGAGGGAGACCCAGTACTTC. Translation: CASTKRETQYF.

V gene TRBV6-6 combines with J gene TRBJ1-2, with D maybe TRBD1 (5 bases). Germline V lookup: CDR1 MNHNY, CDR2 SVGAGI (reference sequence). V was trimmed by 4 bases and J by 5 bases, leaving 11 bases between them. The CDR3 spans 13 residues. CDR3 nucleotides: TGTGCCAGCAGTTCGGCGGGGGGGTATGGCTACACCTTC. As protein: CASSSAGGYGYTF.

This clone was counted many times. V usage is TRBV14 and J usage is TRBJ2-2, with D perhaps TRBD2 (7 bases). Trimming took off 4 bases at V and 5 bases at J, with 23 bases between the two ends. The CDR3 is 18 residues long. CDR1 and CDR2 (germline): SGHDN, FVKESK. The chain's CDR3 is CASSRDLLQGGWTGELFF. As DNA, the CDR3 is TGTGCCAGCAGCCGGGACCTACTACAGGGAGGGTGGACCGGGGAGCTGTTTTTT.

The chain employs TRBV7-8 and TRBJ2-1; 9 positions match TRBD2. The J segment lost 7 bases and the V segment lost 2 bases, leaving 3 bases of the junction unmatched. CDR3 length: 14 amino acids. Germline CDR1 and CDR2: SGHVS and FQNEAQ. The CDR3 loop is CASSLSLAGNEQFF. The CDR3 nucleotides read TGTGCCAGCAGCTTAAGCCTAGCGGGGAATGAGCAGTTCTTC. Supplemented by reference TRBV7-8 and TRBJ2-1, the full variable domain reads GAGVSQSPRYKVAKRGQDVALRCDPISGHVSLFWYQQALGQGPEFLTYFQNEAQLDKSGLPSDRFFAERPEGSVSTLKIQRTQQEDSAVYLCASSLSLAGNEQFFGPGTRLTVL.

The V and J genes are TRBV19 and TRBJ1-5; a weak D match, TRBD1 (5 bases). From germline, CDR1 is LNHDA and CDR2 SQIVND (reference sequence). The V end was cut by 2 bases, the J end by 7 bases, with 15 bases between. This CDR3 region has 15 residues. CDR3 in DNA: TGTGCCAGTAGTATACAGTGGGCAGGGAGGCAGCCCCAGCATTTT. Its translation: CASSIQWAGRQPQHF.

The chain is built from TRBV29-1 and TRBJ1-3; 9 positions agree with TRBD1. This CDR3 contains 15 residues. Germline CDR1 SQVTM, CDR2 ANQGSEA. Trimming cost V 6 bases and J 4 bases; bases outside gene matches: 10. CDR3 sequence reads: CSVTPRTGAGNTIYF. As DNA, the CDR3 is TGCAGCGTGACCCCCCGGACAGGGGCAGGAAACACCATATATTTT.

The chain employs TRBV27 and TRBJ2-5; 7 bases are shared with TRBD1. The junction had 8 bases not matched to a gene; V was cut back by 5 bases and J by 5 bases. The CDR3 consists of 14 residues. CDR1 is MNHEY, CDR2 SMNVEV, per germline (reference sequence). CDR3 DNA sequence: TGTGCCAGCAGTCACAGGGGCAGGGCGGAGACCCAGTACTTC. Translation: CASSHRGRAETQYF.

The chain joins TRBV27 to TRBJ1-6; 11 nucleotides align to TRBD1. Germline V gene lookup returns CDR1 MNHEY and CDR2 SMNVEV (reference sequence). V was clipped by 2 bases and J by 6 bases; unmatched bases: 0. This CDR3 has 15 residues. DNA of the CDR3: TGTGCCAGCAGTTTAGGGACAGGGGGTAATTCACCCCTCCACTTT. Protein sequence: CASSLGTGGNSPLHF.

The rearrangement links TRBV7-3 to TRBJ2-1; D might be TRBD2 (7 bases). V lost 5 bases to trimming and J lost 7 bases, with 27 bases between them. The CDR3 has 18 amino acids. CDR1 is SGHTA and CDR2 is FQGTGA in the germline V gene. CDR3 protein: CASSPKPRGAGPVNEQFF. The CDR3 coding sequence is TGTGCCAGCAGCCCAAAGCCCCGGGGGGCGGGACCTGTAAATGAGCAGTTCTTC.

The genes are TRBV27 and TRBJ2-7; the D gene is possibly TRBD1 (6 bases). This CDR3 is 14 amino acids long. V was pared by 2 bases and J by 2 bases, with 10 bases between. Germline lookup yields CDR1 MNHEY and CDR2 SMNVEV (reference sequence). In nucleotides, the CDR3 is TGTGCCAGCAGTTTAATGGGGGACACCTACGAGCAGTACTTC. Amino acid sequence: CASSLMGDTYEQYF.

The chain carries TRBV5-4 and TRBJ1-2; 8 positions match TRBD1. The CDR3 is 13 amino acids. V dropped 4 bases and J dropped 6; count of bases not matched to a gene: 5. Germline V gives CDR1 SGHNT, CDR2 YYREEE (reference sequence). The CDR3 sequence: CASSTDRVDGYTF. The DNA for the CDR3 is TGTGCCAGCAGCACGGACAGGGTAGATGGCTACACCTTC.